This TCR beta chain was recovered during a study of blood T cells in healthy people across ages. Germline CDR1 SEHNR, CDR2 FQNEAQ (reference sequence). The ends lost 1 base at V and 6 bases at J; junction bases unmatched: 8. This CDR3 is 15 amino acids long. Alongside a J-beta primer mix, a sample-barcoded 5' primer served in a second PCR lasting about 6 to 12 cycles. A single record per CDR3 protein comes from TCRdb applying MiXCR to the 5' RACE reads. The sample lists some 940,000 distinct CDR3 sequences; 25% to 35% were seen once. This sample was also put to use in a study of T cells of mothers and their children.

This chain uses TRBV7-9 with TRBJ1-1; 7 nucleotides agree with TRBD1. What was sequenced was blood. The sequence was collected from a woman in her thirties or forties in good health. For the CDR3, the DNA is TGTGCCAGCAGCTTAGGTACACAGGGGATACCTGAAGCTTTCTTT. Residues: CASSLGTQGIPEAFF.